The 13 T cell receptor beta chains reported below all come from one sample, sequenced in a study of blood T cell repertoires in COVID-19. The data were produced by immunoSEQ multiplex PCR, yet TCRdb's version contains in-frame clones alone and is incomplete. Of 110,000 to 150,000 clones listed, over 70% were seen once; the top ten hold about 9%. The sequencing sample was made of peripheral blood. These receptors came from a man aged 45-65 years with active or convalescent COVID-19.

This chain links TRBV18 with TRBJ2-1; 13 positions agree with TRBD2. With V trimmed by 4 bases and J by 10 bases, 7 bases remained unmatched. This CDR3 is built from 15 residues. The germline V gene encodes CDR1 KGHSH and CDR2 LQKENI. CDR3 loop: CASSRSGTSGTEQFF. The CDR3 DNA is TGTGCCAGCTCACGTTCCGGGACTAGCGGGACCGAGCAGTTCTTC.

This clone was observed a handful of times. CDR3 nucleotide sequence: TGTGCCAGCAGCCCAGGACTAGCGGGGGGGCGAAATGAGCAGTTCTTC. It yields the protein CASSPGLAGGRNEQFF. The chain has TRBV9 and TRBJ2-1; 15 nucleotides match TRBD2. V shed 4 bases and J 7 bases; nucleotides not matched to a gene: 6. Germline values: CDR1 SGDLS, CDR2 YYNGEE. The CDR3 contains 16 residues.

This sequence joins TRBV5-8 and TRBJ2-7; D may be TRBD1 (6 bases). There are 15 residues in the CDR3. V was cut by 4 bases and J by 1 base, with 15 bases left in between. Germline V gene sequence: CDR1 SGHTS, CDR2 YDEGEE. The CDR3 sequence: CASSIREQGSYEQYF. The CDR3 bases are TGTGCCAGCAGCATACGGGAACAGGGTTCCTACGAGCAGTACTTC.

V and J are TRBV27 and TRBJ2-2, with D maybe TRBD1 (6 bases). Germline loops: CDR1 MNHEY, CDR2 SMNVEV (reference sequence). This CDR3 contains 14 residues. Between the trimmed V and J ends, which lost 7 bases and 2 bases, there was a span of 11 bases. The CDR3 nucleotides are TGTGCCAGCACCCTGGGACAAAACACCGGGGAGCTGTTTTTT. It specifies CASTLGQNTGELFF.

The chain joins TRBV30 to TRBJ2-2; 9 nucleotides match TRBD1. Germline lookup yields CDR1 GTSNPN and CDR2 SVGIG (reference sequence). After removal of 2 bases from V and 7 bases from J, the junction contained 5 bases not matched to a gene. This CDR3 is built from 14 residues. The CDR3 loop is CAWSWDRAGGELFF. CDR3 bases: TGTGCCTGGAGTTGGGACAGGGCAGGCGGGGAGCTGTTTTTT.

Here the CDR3 DNA reads TGTGCCTGGAACCCGGGTCTCAATTCACCCCTCCACTTT. Its protein product is CAWNPGLNSPLHF. V is TRBV30 and J is TRBJ1-6; D is unresolved. The CDR3 sequence is 13 residues long. Trimming stripped 4 bases from V and 7 bases from J, with 11 bases between. Germline V gene sequence: CDR1 GTSNPN, CDR2 SVGIG (reference sequence). Filled out from reference TRBV30 and TRBJ1-6, the complete variable domain reads SQTIHQWPATLVQPVGSPLSLECTVEGTSNPNLYWYRQAAGRGLQLLFYSVGIGQISSEVPQNLSASRPQDRQFILSSKKLLLSDSGFYLCAWNPGLNSPLHFGNGTRLTVT.

As DNA, the CDR3 is TGTGCCACGTCGTGGACCACCGGGGTGGGGAATGAGCAGTTCTTC. This encodes CATSWTTGVGNEQFF. The J gene is TRBJ2-1, the V gene TRBV19; weak D call: TRBD2 (5 bases). V shed 10 bases and J shed 7 bases, with 23 bases lying between them. Germline-derived CDR1 and CDR2 are LNHDA and SQIVND (reference sequence). This CDR3 is built from 15 residues.

The rearrangement joins TRBV28 to TRBJ2-2; 9 nucleotides match TRBD1. Germline V gene sequence: CDR1 MDHEN, CDR2 SYDVKM. With V trimmed by 6 bases and J by 5 bases, 10 bases remained unmatched. The length of the CDR3 is 16 residues. Here the CDR3 reads CASRPPGQGKTGELFF. CDR3 nucleotide sequence: TGTGCCAGCAGACCGCCGGGACAGGGTAAAACCGGGGAGCTGTTTTTT.

The rearrangement joins TRBV6-2 or TRBV6-3 to TRBJ2-3; 10 positions match TRBD2. The ends lost 6 bases at V and 0 bases at J; junction bases unmatched: 6. The CDR3 loop spans 16 amino acids. Germline CDR1 reads MNHEY; CDR2 reads SVGEGT. Written as DNA, the CDR3 is TGTGCCAGCAGCCCTCCGGGACTAGCGAGCACAGATACGCAGTATTTT. Translating gives CASSPPGLASTDTQYF.

The J gene is TRBJ2-3, the V gene TRBV7-3; 9 positions agree with TRBD2. The CDR3 runs 14 residues. Per germline, CDR1 SGHTA and CDR2 FQGTGA. J gave up 3 bases and V 5 bases, and 3 bases lay outside the gene matches. The CDR3 reads CASSLGLATDTQYF. The CDR3 DNA sequence: TGTGCCAGCAGCCTTGGACTAGCGACAGATACGCAGTATTTT.

This chain connects TRBV24-1 to TRBJ2-1; the D gene is possibly TRBD1 (5 bases). CDR3 length: 16 amino acids. With 4 bases removed from V and 7 bases from J, the gap between germline ends came to 19 bases. CDR1 is KGHDR and CDR2 is SFDVKD in the germline V gene. The CDR3 sequence is CATSDPYYPAGNEQFF. As DNA, the CDR3 is TGTGCCACCAGTGACCCATACTACCCCGCAGGGAATGAGCAGTTCTTC.

This clone was recorded only once. The gene calls are TRBV5-1 and TRBJ2-7, with TRBD1 matching over 10 bases. V lost 2 bases to trimming and J lost 4 bases; unmatched junction nucleotides: 6. Germline-derived CDR1 and CDR2 are SGHRS and YFSETQ. This CDR3 spans 15 amino acids. CDR3 coding DNA: TGCGCCAGCAGCTTCTCGGACAGGGGGTGGTACGAGCAGTACTTC. It yields the protein CASSFSDRGWYEQYF.

V gene TRBV27 combines with J gene TRBJ2-1, with TRBD2 identical over 11 bases. V was clipped by 5 bases and J by 8 bases; unmatched bases: 8. The CDR3 spans 15 residues. Germline-derived CDR1 and CDR2 are MNHEY and SMNVEV (reference sequence). In nucleotides, the CDR3 is TGTGCCAGCAGTCCACTAGCGGGAGTAGCGTATGAGCAGTTCTTC. Translated: CASSPLAGVAYEQFF.